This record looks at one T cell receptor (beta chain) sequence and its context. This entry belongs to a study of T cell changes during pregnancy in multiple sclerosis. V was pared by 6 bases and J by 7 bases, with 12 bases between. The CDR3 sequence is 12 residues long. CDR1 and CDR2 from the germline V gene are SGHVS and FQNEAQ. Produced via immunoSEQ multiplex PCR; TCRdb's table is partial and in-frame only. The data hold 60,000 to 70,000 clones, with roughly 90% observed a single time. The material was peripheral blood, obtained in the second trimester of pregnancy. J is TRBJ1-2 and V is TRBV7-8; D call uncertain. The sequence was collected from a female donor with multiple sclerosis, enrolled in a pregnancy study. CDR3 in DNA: TGTGCCAGCAGTCCTTACGGCGGTGGCTACACCTTC. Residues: CASSPYGGGYTF.